This T cell receptor beta chain was retrieved from a study of CD8 T cells in Susac syndrome. Germline CDR1 is MNHEY and CDR2 is SVGAGI. V lost 6 bases and J lost 3, with 15 bases in between. The CDR3 totals 14 residues. The RNA input was roughly 0.45 to 1 ug, and it was reverse transcribed with random hexamers. TCRdb re-analysed the immunoSEQ multiplex PCR reads in MiXCR, keeping a single row per CDR3 protein. The sample records 200,000 or so distinct CDR3 sequences, 95% being singletons. Sequencing used CD4+ T cells from PBMCs. The gene calls are TRBV6-5 and TRBJ2-7, with D tentatively TRBD2 (5 bases). The source is a human donor with Susac syndrome. The DNA of the CDR3 is TGTGCCAGCAGCCCGTCGGGGAACGGCTACGAGCAGTACTTC. Its translation is CASSPSGNGYEQYF.